The present TCR beta chain was sequenced within a study of control samples from healthy donors and cancer patients. With 1 base removed from V and 1 base from J, the gap between germline ends came to 11 bases. Germline assignment: CDR1 SGHKS and CDR2 YYEKEE (reference sequence). The CDR3 contains 15 residues. The protocol was immunoSEQ multiplex PCR, while the TCRdb copy is restricted to in-frame clones and leaves out a portion. The data contain about 150,000 clones, over 90% of them singletons. The sequencing sample was made of blood. The chain is built from TRBV5-5 and TRBJ1-1; D call uncertain. This clonotype was obtained from a man aged 50-59 years in good health. Written as DNA, the CDR3 is TGTGCCAGCAGCTTGACGCAATCGGCGAACACTGAAGCTTTCTTT. As protein: CASSLTQSANTEAFF.